This T cell receptor beta chain stems from a study of blood T cell repertoires in COVID-19. Across the whole study: Collection of acute and convalescent COVID-19 samples took place in the United States, Italy and Spain. Sources were T cells, B-cell-depleted T cells, or PBMCs; the material itself was cDNA or gDNA.

Authors' analysis steps: Nucleated cell counts were estimated from reference gene primer amplification. The assay was immunoSEQ multiplex PCR, and TCRdb's table has in-frame clones only and misses some. V and J calls and clone size are given by that table; D and trimming were obtained from the DNA. The sample consists of tens of thousands of clones, approximately 90% of them appearing once. The CDR3 spans 15 residues. V lost 5 bases and J lost 0, with 13 bases in between. Germline V gene sequence: CDR1 MDHEN, CDR2 SYDVKM. Sequencing was performed on peripheral blood. V is TRBV28 and J is TRBJ1-1, with a tentative D call TRBD1 (6 bases). The receptor was isolated from a man between 70 and 80 years old with acute or convalescent COVID-19. The CDR3 DNA reads TGTGCCAGCAGTCCCCCAGGGGATCTGAACACTGAAGCTTTCTTT. Amino acids: CASSPPGDLNTEAFF.